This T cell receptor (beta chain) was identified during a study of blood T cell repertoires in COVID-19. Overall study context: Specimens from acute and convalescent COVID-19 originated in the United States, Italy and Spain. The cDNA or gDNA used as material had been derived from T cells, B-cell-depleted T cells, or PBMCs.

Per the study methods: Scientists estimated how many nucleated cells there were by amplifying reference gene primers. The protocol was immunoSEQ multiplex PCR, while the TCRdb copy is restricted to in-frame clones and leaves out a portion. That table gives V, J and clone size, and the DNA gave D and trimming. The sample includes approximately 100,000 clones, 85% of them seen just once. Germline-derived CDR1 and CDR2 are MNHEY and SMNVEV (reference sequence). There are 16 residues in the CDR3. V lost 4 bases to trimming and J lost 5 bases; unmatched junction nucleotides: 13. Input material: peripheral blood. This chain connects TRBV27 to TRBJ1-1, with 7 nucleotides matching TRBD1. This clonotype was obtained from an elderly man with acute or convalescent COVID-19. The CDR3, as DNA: TGTGCCAGCAGTTCAAGGACAGGCGCGCTGGGAACTGAAGCTTTCTTT. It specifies CASSSRTGALGTEAFF.